A single sample is the source of the 14 T cell receptor beta chains below, sequenced in a study of T-cell memory formation after mild COVID-19. A single record per CDR3 protein comes from TCRdb applying MiXCR to the 5' RACE reads. The sample consists of 560,000 or so distinct CDR3 sequences, roughly 17% of them appearing once. Source material: PBMCs or a T cell subset sorted from them (not recorded which). The receptors stem from an adult woman who had mild COVID-19 (a few samples of this study predate the infection). Cell type and time point are not known.

This clonotype was detected only a few times. The chain is built from TRBV15 and TRBJ2-3; TRBD2 matches 8 bases. Germline-derived CDR1 and CDR2 are LNHNV and YYDKDF (reference sequence). CDR3 length equals 15 residues. V shed 1 base and J 1 base; nucleotides not matched to a gene: 1. CDR3 bases: TGTGCCACCAGCAGAGTGACTAGCGGCACAGATACGCAGTATTTT. Translating gives CATSRVTSGTDTQYF. The variable domain in full, completed from reference TRBV15 and TRBJ2-3, reads DAMVIQNPRYQVTQFGKPVTLSCSQTLNHNVMYWYQQKSSQAPKLLFHYYDKDFNNEADTPDNFQSRRPNTSFCFLDIRSPGLGDTAMYLCATSRVTSGTDTQYFGPGTRLTVL.

The J gene is TRBJ2-3, the V gene TRBV7-9; D not certain. The V end lost 5 bases, the J end lost 3 bases, and 12 bases lay between the germline ends. Germline CDR1 is SEHNR and CDR2 is FQNEAQ (reference sequence). The CDR3 is 14 amino acids. Written as DNA, the CDR3 is TGTGCCAGCAGCCCGAGCCTCGCGACAGATACGCAGTATTTT. Amino acid sequence: CASSPSLATDTQYF.

The chain uses TRBV6-6 and TRBJ1-5; 10 bases match TRBD1. The trim removed 0 bases at V and 4 bases at J, leaving 6 bases unmatched. Germline CDR1 is MNHNY and CDR2 is SVGAGI (reference sequence). The CDR3 sequence is 17 residues long. The CDR3 DNA reads TGTGCCAGCAGTTACTCACGGACAGGGGGTGTAAATCAGCCCCAGCATTTT. Protein product: CASSYSRTGGVNQPQHF.

This chain uses TRBV30 with TRBJ2-6; possibly TRBD1 for D (5 bases). Trimming took 5 bases from V and 0 from J, leaving 11 bases between them. The V gene's germline CDR1 is GTSNPN and CDR2 SVGIG (reference sequence). The CDR3 length is 15 residues. CDR3: CAWDQDSSGANVLTF. In nucleotides, the CDR3 is TGTGCCTGGGACCAAGACAGCTCTGGGGCCAACGTCCTGACTTTC.

This clonotype was seen just once. The V gene is TRBV5-6, the J gene TRBJ2-5; 7 bases align to TRBD2. This CDR3 contains 14 residues. With V trimmed by 4 bases and J by 4 bases, 7 bases remained unmatched. Germline lookup yields CDR1 SGHDT and CDR2 YYEEEE. For the CDR3, the DNA is TGTGCCAGCAGCGGGGGGAGGGCCCCAGAGACCCAGTACTTC. This translates into CASSGGRAPETQYF.

The chain employs TRBV19 and TRBJ2-2, with D perhaps matching TRBD1 (5 bases). V lost 4 bases and J 1 base, leaving 10 bases between the germline ends. Looked up from germline, CDR1 is LNHDA and CDR2 is SQIVND (reference sequence). The CDR3 has 15 amino acids. The CDR3 loop is CASSTHRRNTGELFF. In DNA form, the CDR3 reads TGTGCCAGTAGTACTCACAGGAGGAACACCGGGGAGCTGTTTTTT.

There are a few counts of this clonotype. The chain has TRBV5-1 and TRBJ2-5; the D is unclear. The CDR3 length is 15 residues. Germline V gives CDR1 SGHRS, CDR2 YFSETQ. V gave up 0 bases and J gave up 2 bases, with 11 bases separating them. CDR3 nucleotide sequence: TGCGCCAGCAGCTTGGCCAGTAACAGACAAGAGACCCAGTACTTC. Its translation: CASSLASNRQETQYF.

This sequence joins TRBV4-3 and TRBJ2-3; D might be TRBD2 (5 bases). Looked up from germline, CDR1 is LGHNA and CDR2 is YSLEER. Trimming took off 0 bases at V and 10 bases at J, with 20 bases between the two ends. The CDR3 has 16 amino acids. Written as DNA, the CDR3 is TGCGCCAGCAGCCAAGAGGTTGGCAGAGGGTATGCGGCGCAGTATTTT. Translated: CASSQEVGRGYAAQYF.

The rearrangement joins TRBV20-1 to TRBJ1-4; D perhaps matches TRBD1 (5 bases). The length of the CDR3 is 15 residues. V lost 0 bases, J lost 3 bases, and 11 bases lay in between. Looked up from germline, CDR1 is DFQATT and CDR2 is SNEGSKA (reference sequence). For the CDR3, the DNA is TGCAGTGCTAGAGATCTGGGGCCAGCTAATGAAAAACTGTTTTTT. Translating it yields CSARDLGPANEKLFF.

The chain has TRBV29-1 and TRBJ2-3; D is possibly TRBD2 (6 bases). The CDR3 contains 14 residues. Germline lookup yields CDR1 SQVTM and CDR2 ANQGSEA. V was cut by 2 bases and J by 5 bases, with 14 bases left in between. The CDR3 DNA follows: TGCAGCGTTGAATACGGGGGTTTTGAAGATACGCAGTATTTT. Protein: CSVEYGGFEDTQYF.

In this sample, this clonotype turned up many times. V usage is TRBV14 and J usage is TRBJ1-6, with TRBD1 as a possible D gene (6 bases). The CDR3 has 16 amino acids. Germline V gene lookup returns CDR1 SGHDN and CDR2 FVKESK. V gave up 0 bases and J gave up 5 bases, with 11 bases separating them. Here the CDR3 reads CASSQEAGVNNSPLHF. The CDR3 nucleotides are TGTGCCAGCAGCCAAGAAGCAGGGGTAAATAATTCACCCCTCCACTTT. The full variable domain, completed using reference TRBV14 and TRBJ1-6, is EAGVTQFPSHSVIEKGQTVTLRCDPISGHDNLYWYRRVMGKEIKFLLHFVKESKQDESGMPNNRFLAERTGGTYSTLKVQPAELEDSGVYFCASSQEAGVNNSPLHFGNGTRLTVT.

In this sample, this clonotype turned up a few times. The V call is TRBV2, the J call TRBJ2-6; D gene unclear. The CDR3 loop spans 16 amino acids. CDR1 and CDR2 (germline): SNHLY, FYNNEI. The ends were cut back, 4 bases at V and 2 bases at J, with 12 bases in the middle. This CDR3 is CASSANSNTGANVLTF. For the CDR3, the DNA is TGTGCCAGCAGTGCGAACAGCAATACTGGGGCCAACGTCCTGACTTTC.

This clonotype occurred a few times. The chain joins TRBV7-9 to TRBJ2-7; no firm D call. The CDR3 consists of 12 residues. The germline V gene has CDR1 SEHNR and CDR2 FQNEAQ (reference sequence). V lost 1 base to trimming and J lost 3 bases, with 4 bases between them. CDR3 DNA sequence: TGTGCCAGCAGCTTAGTAGACTACGAGCAGTACTTC. Translated: CASSLVDYEQYF. Full variable domain (outside the CDR3, taken from reference TRBV7-9 and TRBJ2-7): DTGVSQNPRHKITKRGQNVTFRCDPISEHNRLYWYRQTLGQGPEFLTYFQNEAQLEKSRLLSDRFSAERPKGSFSTLEIQRTEQGDSAMYLCASSLVDYEQYFGPGTRLTVT.

The V and J genes are TRBV27 and TRBJ2-2; D is ambiguous. Trimming left V 3 bases short and J 0 bases short, with 8 bases between. The CDR3 spans 15 residues. Germline lookup yields CDR1 MNHEY and CDR2 SMNVEV (reference sequence). CDR3: CASSFFAANTGELFF. The CDR3 DNA is TGTGCCAGCAGTTTTTTTGCGGCGAACACCGGGGAGCTGTTTTTT.